The T cell receptor (beta chain) described here comes from a study of OX40 agonist ivuxolimab in advanced cancers. In the study overall: Hepatocellular carcinoma, melanoma, renal cell or head and neck cancer affected the dose-escalation patients.

This CDR3 has 12 amino acids. V lost 5 bases to trimming and J lost 4 bases, with 8 bases between them. Germline V lookup: CDR1 MNHEY, CDR2 SVGAGI. On this clone itself: Its antigen is not known.

Whole-study findings and limits: In the 0.1 to 3.0 mg/kg range, CD4+ and CD8+ blood T cells had expanded clonally by week 6.

Peripheral blood came from all dose cohorts at three timepoints. The repertoire was sequenced with immunoSEQ multiplex PCR; TCRdb's copy has only in-frame clones and lacks some. The table lists fewer than 80,000 clones, 80% to 90% of them singletons, with 0.65% to 0.9% in the top ten. Sequences were derived from CD4+ or CD8+ T cells sorted from blood, sampled in a trial of the OX40 agonist ivuxolimab. This sequence was found in an adult with an advanced solid tumor such as melanoma, head and neck, liver or kidney cancer. The genes are TRBV6-5 and TRBJ1-2; tentative D call: TRBD1 (5 bases). The CDR3 sequence: CASSVDSYGYTF. The CDR3 nucleotides are TGTGCCAGCAGTGTAGACAGCTATGGCTACACCTTC.